One T cell receptor (beta chain) is described in this entry. What it binds is unknown. This sample was taken from a study of CD8+ T cells in alopecia areata. At the level of the study: Tofacitinib administration to treated patients was oral, at 5 to 10 mg twice daily.

cDNA prepared by RNA extraction and subsequent reverse transcription served as the template for sequencing. Libraries were prepared by immunoSEQ multiplex PCR; TCRdb keeps only in-frame clonotypes and omits some of them. This sample carries roughly 250,000 clones, 67% of them seen once, and the ten largest clones take more than 0.95%. Those with alopecia areata gave lesional scalp punch biopsies and peripheral blood. From PBMCs, CD4+ and CD8+ T cells were sorted. The study's findings and limits: Normal scalp showed lower clonality than lesional scalp, especially alopecia totalis/universalis.

This CDR3 spans 15 amino acids. The V end lost 5 bases, the J end lost 0 bases, and 13 bases lay between the germline ends. CDR1 is SGHVS, CDR2 FQNEAQ, per germline. The sequence derives from a human donor with alopecia areata. V and J are TRBV7-8 and TRBJ2-5, with D possibly TRBD1 on 7 matching bases. The sequenced sample was CD4+ T cells sorted from blood, obtained at week 0. CDR3 region: CASSRGTAYQETQYF. CDR3 coding DNA: TGTGCCAGCAGCCGGGGGACAGCGTACCAAGAGACCCAGTACTTC.